This record concerns one TCR beta chain sequence. What it recognizes is unknown. Libraries were prepared by immunoSEQ multiplex PCR; TCRdb keeps only in-frame clonotypes and omits some of them. The sample holds 20,000 to 25,000 clones, less than 90% seen once. These data belong to a study of T cell therapy after organ transplantation. Study-wide context: Long-term post-therapy blood was drawn 20 to 29 weeks after therapy ended.

Time point reported: 20-29 weeks after completion of therapy. Germline CDR1 SNHLY, CDR2 FYNNEI. The trim removed 4 bases at V and 3 bases at J, leaving 7 bases unmatched. This CDR3 contains 16 residues. The clonotype comes from a human patient who had received a solid organ transplant and had CMV disease. Some T cells may be the graft donor's. Source: CD8+ T cells from blood, taken after autologous CMV-specific T cell therapy. The chain carries TRBV2 and TRBJ1-5; 9 bases match TRBD1. DNA of the CDR3: TGTGCCAGCAGTGGGACAGGGGTCGTAGACAATCAGCCCCAGCATTTT. Translation gives CASSGTGVVDNQPQHF.